A single sample is the source of the 20 T cell receptor beta chains below, sequenced in a study of CD8+CD57+ T cells in acquired aplastic anemia. CDR3 and TCR beta VDJ profiling relied on a genomic DNA template. TCRdb called the reads again in MiXCR, with one record for every CDR3 protein. The sample gives roughly 420,000 distinct CDR3 sequences, 60% to 80% of which show up once; 4% is in the top ten. Sequences were obtained from sorted CD4+, CD8+, or CD8+CD57+ T cells (not recorded which) from PBMCs. These TCRs come from a human donor in good health, serving as a control.

The rearrangement uses TRBV11-2 and TRBJ2-1, with 12 nucleotides matching TRBD2. Germline assignment: CDR1 SGHAT and CDR2 FQNNGV. V gave up 1 base and J gave up 12 bases; unmatched junction bases: 7. This CDR3 has 15 residues. Here the CDR3 DNA reads TGTGCCAGCAGCTTAGGGAATCTAGCGGGGGGGCCGCAGTTCTTC. It specifies CASSLGNLAGGPQFF.

This clonotype was counted many times. The chain carries TRBV9 and TRBJ1-4; 9 bases map to TRBD1. The CDR3 is 14 residues long. Germline CDR1 reads SGDLS; CDR2 reads YYNGEE. Trimming at V came to 4 bases and at J to 8 bases, leaving 6 bases not matched to a gene. The CDR3 sequence: CASSPRTGEEKLFF. Here the CDR3 DNA reads TGTGCCAGCAGCCCCCGGACAGGGGAGGAAAAACTGTTTTTT.

This clonotype has just one count. Germline is not matched at one junction end, which may reflect a read error. J is TRBJ2-5 and V is TRBV9; D is possibly TRBD1 (5 bases). The CDR3 consists of 12 residues. Germline V gene lookup returns CDR1 SGDLS and CDR2 YYNGEE. The CDR3 coding sequence is TGTGCCAGCAGCGCAGGGAAAGAGGCCCAGTACTTC. It encodes CASSAGKEAQYF.

The count of this clonotype is one. CDR3 loop: CGVASGLGSGNTIYF. Here the CDR3 DNA reads TGTGGCGTTGCCTCCGGTCTCGGATCTGGAAACACCATATATTTT. The rearrangement uses TRBV7-3 and TRBJ1-3; D ambiguous. This CDR3 is built from 15 residues. Germline V lookup: CDR1 SGHTA, CDR2 FQGTGA.

V gene TRBV5-1 combines with J gene TRBJ2-5, with a weak D call TRBD1 (5 bases). The J call is in doubt because the DNA end fits TRBJ2-7 better. Germline CDR1 reads SGHRS; CDR2 reads YFSETQ. This CDR3 contains 15 residues. The CDR3 nucleotides are TGCGCCAGCAGCCAAGCGAAGGGGCTAGGCTACGAGCAGTACTTC. It is translated as CASSQAKGLGYEQYF.

About this clonotype: No conserved phenylalanine or tryptophan ends this CDR3, so it is likely a read error. The limits of the CDR3 on the DNA are not certain, so only TCRdb's listed CDR3 is given. The V call is TRBV9, the J call TRBJ1-6. Per the germline V gene, CDR1 is SGDLS and CDR2 is YYNGEE. Counting both end residues, the CDR3 totals 13 amino acids. The CDR3 is CASSVAHNEQFFV.

In this sample, this clonotype turned up once. The J gene is TRBJ2-7, the V gene TRBV20-1; unclear D gene. Trimming removed 6 bases from V and 0 bases from J, with 12 bases in between. Per the germline V gene, CDR1 is DFQATT and CDR2 is SNEGSKA (reference sequence). The CDR3 loop spans 13 amino acids. The CDR3 DNA reads as TGCAGTGCGGATAGAACGGGCTCCTACGAGCAGTACTTC. Encoded protein: CSADRTGSYEQYF.

In regard to this clonotype: One end of the junction fails to match germline, which may point to a read error. This rearrangement joins TRBV6-4 to TRBJ2-7; D may be TRBD1 or TRBD2 (5 bases each). The CDR3 is 13 residues long. CDR1 and CDR2 (germline): MRHNA, SNTAGT. The CDR3, as DNA: TGTGCCATCAGTCTGGCCGGGGACCACGAGCAGTACTTC. Encoded protein: CAISLAGDHEQYF.

For this clonotype: It is unclear where the CDR3 begins or ends on the DNA, so no DNA is shown, and the CDR3 is as TCRdb lists it. The chain has TRBV7-9 and TRBJ2-7; the tabulated D call, TRBD2, remains unverified against the DNA. The CDR3 spans 14 amino acids, including both terminal residues. The germline V gene encodes CDR1 SEHNR and CDR2 FQNEAQ (reference sequence). The CDR3: CASISTETQYFGPF.

The DNA of the CDR3 is TGCGCCAGCAGTGTTGGCGACTCTAGTAGCTACACCTTC. As protein: CASSVGDSSSYTF. The chain joins TRBV5-1 to TRBJ1-2; D is unresolved. Trimming pared 5 bases from V and 9 bases from J, leaving 17 bases between. Germline lookup yields CDR1 SGHRS and CDR2 YFSETQ. The CDR3 consists of 13 residues. The whole variable domain, remainder taken from reference TRBV5-1 and TRBJ1-2, is KAGVTQTPRYLIKTRGQQVTLSCSPISGHRSVSWYQQTPGQGLQFLFEYFSETQRNKGNFPGRFSGRQFSNSRSEMNVSTLELGDSALYLCASSVGDSSSYTFGSGTRLTVV.

With regard to this clonotype: This CDR3 fails to terminate in the conserved phenylalanine or tryptophan, so it likely reflects a read error. The DNA is omitted, as the CDR3 cannot be located on it reliably, and the CDR3 follows TCRdb's listing. This rearrangement joins TRBV7-2 to TRBJ1-3. The CDR3 is made up of 13 amino acids, end residues included. Germline CDR1 reads SGHTA; CDR2 reads FQGNSA. CDR3 amino acids: CASSLPYGRAFFG.

The chain combines TRBV7-4 with TRBJ1-6, with 7 bases identical to TRBD1. From germline, CDR1 is SGHVT and CDR2 SQSDAQ. V gave up 2 bases and J gave up 19 bases; unmatched junction bases: 17. CDR3 length: 15 amino acids. CDR3 DNA sequence: TGTGCCAGCAGCTTACGGACAGGCCAGAACACACCACCTCACTTT. This codes for CASSLRTGQNTPPHF.

This clonotype showed up just once. At one end the junction does not follow the germline gene, possibly because of a read error. This chain connects TRBV7-9 to TRBJ2-3; TRBD1 matches 7 bases. The CDR3 is 15 amino acids. CDR1 is SEHNR, CDR2 FQNEAQ, per germline (reference sequence). CDR3 residues: CASSVIGGVQYTQCF. As DNA, the CDR3 is TGTGCCAGCAGCGTCATAGGGGGCGTTCAGTATACGCAGTGTTTT.

Turning to this clonotype: At one boundary the junction diverges from the germline segment, which might be a read error. The chain recombines TRBV7-2 with TRBJ2-1; D perhaps matches TRBD1 (6 bases). This CDR3 comprises 11 residues. Germline CDR1 and CDR2: SGHTA and FQGNSA. This chain's CDR3 is CASRIGKQGLF. The CDR3 DNA is TGTGCCAGCAGAATAGGGAAGCAGGGGTTGTTC.

The chain recombines TRBV11-1 with TRBJ2-7, with D maybe TRBD1 (6 bases). The CDR3 extends over 12 amino acids. Germline CDR1 SGHAT, CDR2 FQDESV (reference sequence). V shed 5 bases and J shed 4 bases, with 9 bases lying between them. The CDR3 reads CASSPGQYEQYF. The CDR3 bases are TGTGCCAGCAGCCCCGGACAGTACGAGCAGTACTTC.

Many counts were recorded for this clonotype. J is TRBJ2-7 and V is TRBV6-5, with no clear D. Trimming took 4 bases from V and 6 from J, leaving 7 bases between them. This CDR3 has 11 amino acids. Per the germline V gene, CDR1 is MNHEY and CDR2 is SVGAGI. The CDR3 sequence: CASSSRVEQYF. CDR3 nucleotides: TGTGCCAGCAGTTCTCGGGTCGAGCAGTACTTC.

This clonotype appeared many times. This chain uses TRBV20-1 with TRBJ1-2; the D gene is possibly TRBD1 (5 bases). Trimming cost V 6 bases and J 1 base, with 9 bases left between them. Per germline, CDR1 DFQATT and CDR2 SNEGSKA (reference sequence). CDR3 length: 12 residues. The CDR3 reads CSASTVNYGYTF. The CDR3 DNA reads as TGCAGTGCGTCGACAGTTAACTATGGCTACACCTTC.

The V and J genes are TRBV29-1 and TRBJ1-2; D call uncertain. V shed 4 bases and J shed 0 bases, with 9 bases lying between them. Germline CDR1 is SQVTM and CDR2 is ANQGSEA. CDR3 length equals 13 residues. In DNA form, the CDR3 reads TGCAGCGTTGGTGGCAGTTCTAACTATGGCTACACCTTC. This translates into CSVGGSSNYGYTF.

The chain joins TRBV5-6 to TRBJ1-4; D gene uncertain. This CDR3 is built from 13 residues. V was clipped by 0 bases and J by 6 bases, with 6 bases between them. Germline-derived CDR1 and CDR2 are SGHDT and YYEEEE. The CDR3 spells CASSLVRDEKLFF. For the CDR3, the DNA is TGTGCCAGCAGCTTGGTTAGGGATGAAAAACTGTTTTTT.

Regarding this clonotype: At one of its ends the junction is not consistent with the germline gene, which may arise from a read error. For the CDR3, the DNA is TGTGCCAGCATCGAGCAGGCGAACAATGGATCCACCTTT. Translation: CASIEQANNGSTF. The chain couples TRBV2 to TRBJ1-2; D is undetermined. Germline loops: CDR1 SNHLY, CDR2 FYNNEI. The CDR3 has 13 amino acids.